One sample yielded the 28 T cell receptor beta chains listed below, sequenced in a study of blood T cell repertoires in COVID-19. Here immunoSEQ multiplex PCR was the method, and the copy in TCRdb shows in-frame clones only, minus some. The repertoire holds roughly 150,000 clones, with around 80% as singletons. Sample: peripheral blood. Receptors were obtained from a woman between 50 and 59 years old in a cohort sampled during active or convalescent COVID-19.

V gene TRBV3-1 (or the pseudogene TRBV3-2) combines with J gene TRBJ1-1; no firm D call. The CDR3 sequence is 17 residues long. The V end lost 3 bases, the J end lost 1 base, and 18 bases lay between the germline ends. Germline V gene data show CDR1 as LGHDT and CDR2 as YNNKEL (reference sequence). The CDR3 region has the DNA TGTGCCAGCAGCCAGCTCGGGGTTCGGACGGCGAACACTGAAGCTTTCTTT. Amino acid sequence: CASSQLGVRTANTEAFF.

This chain uses TRBV12-3 or TRBV12-4 with TRBJ1-1, with D possibly matching TRBD1 (6 bases). Trimming took off 6 bases at V and 1 base at J, with 9 bases between the two ends. The CDR3 is made up of 13 amino acids. The CDR3 reads CASSLQGNTEAFF. DNA for the CDR3: TGTGCCAGCAGCCTACAGGGGAACACTGAAGCTTTCTTT.

V gene TRBV21-1 combines with J gene TRBJ2-2; no check of the table's D call, TRBD1, against the DNA was made. TRBV21-1 is shown as a pseudogene. The CDR3 totals 19 residues. The DNA of the CDR3 is TGTGCCAGCAGCAAAGCGCTTTGGGGAACAGGGGGCTTCACCGGGGAGCTGTTTTTT. Amino acids: CASSKALWGTGGFTGELFF.

The V gene is TRBV7-6, the J gene TRBJ1-3; weak D call: TRBD1 (6 bases). Trimming cost V 4 bases and J 1 base, with 17 bases left between them. The CDR3 totals 17 residues. Per germline, CDR1 SGHVS and CDR2 FNYEAQ. CDR3 coding DNA: TGTGCCAGCAGCTCCAAAGAGGGGGGGTCGTCTGGAAACACCATATATTTT. It yields the protein CASSSKEGGSSGNTIYF.

Comment on this clone: The identical CDR3 is also encoded by other nucleotide sequences in the sample. The chain employs TRBV5-1 and TRBJ1-1; 7 bases agree with TRBD1. This CDR3 has 14 residues. V lost 5 bases and J lost 0; bases outside the gene matches: 4. CDR1 and CDR2 from the germline V gene are SGHRS and YFSETQ. In nucleotides, the CDR3 is TGCGCCAGCAGTCGACAGGGAATGAACACTGAAGCTTTCTTT. It encodes CASSRQGMNTEAFF.

V and J are TRBV12-5 and TRBJ2-1; TRBD2 matches at 8 bases. V lost 0 bases, J lost 4 bases, and 11 bases stayed unmatched. The CDR3 is made up of 18 amino acids. Germline values: CDR1 LGHNT, CDR2 FRNRAP. This chain's CDR3 is CASGLVVYRRGAYNEQFF. In DNA, the CDR3 is TGTGCTAGTGGTTTGGTAGTTTATAGGCGGGGGGCGTACAATGAGCAGTTCTTC.

The rearrangement joins TRBV2 to TRBJ1-1; tentatively, D is TRBD1 (6 bases). The CDR3 length is 13 residues. Germline V gene data show CDR1 as SNHLY and CDR2 as FYNNEI. Trimming removed 6 bases at V and 5 bases at J, with 13 bases between. CDR3 sequence: CASRGGGVTEAFF. The CDR3 DNA reads TGTGCCAGCAGGGGAGGGGGGGTTACTGAAGCTTTCTTT.

V and J are TRBV6-5 and TRBJ1-2, with D uncertain. The V end lost 5 bases, the J end lost 4 bases, and 17 bases lay between the germline ends. Germline V lookup: CDR1 MNHEY, CDR2 SVGAGI. The CDR3 is 15 residues long. The CDR3: CASSQKGDPLYGYTF. The CDR3 bases are TGTGCCAGCAGTCAGAAGGGAGATCCCCTCTATGGCTACACCTTC.

In its sample, this clone was seen once. The chain uses TRBV4-3 and TRBJ2-7, with TRBD2 identical over 10 bases. V dropped 1 base and J dropped 4; count of bases not matched to a gene: 4. The CDR3 runs to 15 residues. Germline V gene data show CDR1 as LGHNA and CDR2 as YSLEER. Written as DNA, the CDR3 is TGCGCCAGCAGCCAAGGGGGGACTAGCGCATACGAGCAGTACTTC. As protein: CASSQGGTSAYEQYF.

V usage is TRBV5-1 and J usage is TRBJ2-5; 10 bases are a match to TRBD1. Germline trimming cut 4 bases from V and 5 bases from J; bases unmatched to any gene: 2. Germline V gene lookup returns CDR1 SGHRS and CDR2 YFSETQ. This CDR3 region has 13 residues. The CDR3 sequence is CASSMGQGETQYF. The DNA for the CDR3 is TGCGCCAGCAGCATGGGACAGGGGGAGACCCAGTACTTC.

This clone was seen a handful of times. One end of the junction fails to match germline, which may point to a read error. The rearrangement links TRBV7-7 to TRBJ2-5, with D perhaps TRBD2 (6 bases). Germline CDR1 is SSHAT and CDR2 is FNYEAQ (reference sequence). CDR3 length: 16 amino acids. This CDR3 is CASSRGTRQFQETQYF. The DNA for the CDR3 is TGTGCTAGCAGCCGAGGGACTCGACAGTTCCAAGAGACCCAGTACTTC.

This rearrangement joins TRBV7-3 to TRBJ2-5, with a tentative D call TRBD2 (6 bases). Between the trimmed V and J ends, which lost 4 bases and 1 base, there was a span of 13 bases. Germline CDR1 SGHTA, CDR2 FQGTGA. This CDR3 region has 15 residues. The CDR3 spells CASSSIPGGQETQYF. The DNA of the CDR3 is TGTGCCAGCAGCTCGATCCCCGGGGGCCAAGAGACCCAGTACTTC.

The gene calls are TRBV4-2 and TRBJ2-5; 10 nucleotides align to TRBD2. The V and J ends lost 1 base and 1 base, in that order; junction bases with no gene match: 9. This CDR3 spans 18 amino acids. Germline V CDR1 and CDR2: LGHNA, YNFKEQ. The CDR3 sequence: CASSQVRSGGASQETQYF. The CDR3 DNA reads TGTGCCAGCAGCCAAGTCCGGAGCGGGGGGGCGTCCCAAGAGACCCAGTACTTC.

The rearrangement uses TRBV6-2 or TRBV6-3 and TRBJ2-2; 7 nucleotides align to TRBD1. CDR1 and CDR2 from the germline V gene are MNHEY and SVGEGT. With V trimmed by 2 bases and J by 4 bases, 16 bases remained unmatched. The CDR3 has 19 amino acids. CDR3 coding DNA: TGTGCCAGCAGTTACACAGGGGTAACCCTAAGGGTGAGCACCGGGGAGCTGTTTTTT. Protein: CASSYTGVTLRVSTGELFF.

The chain is built from TRBV18 and TRBJ1-3; 9 bases match TRBD1. The V gene end was trimmed by 3 bases and the J gene end by 0 bases; junction bases not matched to a gene: 12. The CDR3 has 19 amino acids. Germline V gene data show CDR1 as KGHSH and CDR2 as LQKENI. CDR3 nucleotides: TGTGCCAGCTCACCCGGGACAGGGTTTGGGGGAATCTCTGGAAACACCATATATTTT. As protein: CASSPGTGFGGISGNTIYF.

The chain couples TRBV30 to TRBJ1-4; D uncertain. The CDR3 extends over 13 amino acids. Germline CDR1 is GTSNPN and CDR2 is SVGIG (reference sequence). Trimming took 0 bases from V and 5 from J, leaving 7 bases between them. CDR3: CAWSVRENEKLFF. For the CDR3, the DNA is TGTGCCTGGAGTGTACGTGAGAATGAAAAACTGTTTTTT. The variable domain in full, with the rest retrieved from reference TRBV30 and TRBJ1-4, is SQTIHQWPATLVQPVGSPLSLECTVEGTSNPNLYWYRQAAGRGLQLLFYSVGIGQISSEVPQNLSASRPQDRQFILSSKKLLLSDSGFYLCAWSVRENEKLFFGSGTQLSVL.

V usage is TRBV7-7 and J usage is TRBJ2-5; D might be TRBD2 (7 bases). Germline CDR1 SSHAT, CDR2 FNYEAQ (reference sequence). Trimming took off 5 bases at V and 1 base at J, with 14 bases between the two ends. The CDR3 totals 15 residues. CDR3 in amino acids: CASSRMGGLQETQYF. The CDR3 bases are TGTGCCAGCAGCCGAATGGGGGGGCTCCAAGAGACCCAGTACTTC.

The rearrangement links TRBV13 to TRBJ1-5, with a possible D match to TRBD1 (5 bases). V gave up 6 bases and J gave up 5 bases, with 14 bases separating them. The CDR3 covers 14 residues. Per the germline V gene, CDR1 is PRHDT and CDR2 is FYEKMQ (reference sequence). The CDR3 here is CASRDRGNDQPQHF. The CDR3 nucleotides are TGTGCCAGCAGAGACCGGGGGAATGATCAGCCCCAGCATTTT.

The DNA of the CDR3 is TGTGCCAGCAGCGTAGGGGAGGCCTATAATTCACCCCTCCACTTT. Its translation: CASSVGEAYNSPLHF. The chain carries TRBV9 and TRBJ1-6; D remains unclear. CDR1 and CDR2 (germline): SGDLS, YYNGEE. CDR3 length: 15 amino acids. Trimming cost V 0 bases and J 2 bases, with 6 bases left between them.

The rearrangement uses TRBV7-2 and TRBJ2-7; 7 bases are a match to TRBD1. CDR3 length equals 15 residues. V trimming: 2 bases; J trimming: 2 bases; junction bases outside the gene matches: 6. Germline CDR1 and CDR2: SGHTA and FQGNSA. The CDR3 DNA follows: TGTGCCAGCAGCTTATGGTCGGGACAGACCTACGAGCAGTACTTC. This encodes CASSLWSGQTYEQYF.

The CDR3 coding sequence is TGTGCCAGCAGCGCTTATATCGTGGGCTCGGGCAATCAGCCCCAGCATTTT. Protein sequence: CASSAYIVGSGNQPQHF. This chain links TRBV7-8 with TRBJ1-5; unclear D gene. The CDR3 length is 17 residues. V dropped 5 bases and J dropped 2 bases, with 19 bases sitting between them. Germline V lookup: CDR1 SGHVS, CDR2 FQNEAQ.

The chain employs TRBV19 and TRBJ1-1, with D perhaps matching TRBD1 (5 bases). V dropped 5 bases and J dropped 4 bases, with 11 bases sitting between them. CDR3 length equals 13 residues. CDR1 is LNHDA, CDR2 SQIVND, per germline (reference sequence). The CDR3 loop reads CASSLGGGTEAFF. In DNA form, the CDR3 reads TGTGCCAGTAGTCTCGGGGGAGGCACTGAAGCTTTCTTT.

The chain joins TRBV6-1 to TRBJ1-6, with 10 bases matching TRBD1. V dropped 2 bases and J dropped 18; count of bases not matched to a gene: 4. CDR1 and CDR2 from the germline V gene are MNHNS and SASEGT. This CDR3 is 12 amino acids long. The CDR3 sequence: CASSELGTGAHF. The CDR3 bases are TGTGCCAGCAGTGAACTGGGGACAGGGGCCCACTTT.

This clone appeared many times. The chain carries TRBV19 and TRBJ1-4; D gene unclear. The CDR3 loop spans 15 amino acids. V lost 3 bases and J 0 bases, leaving 8 bases between the germline ends. Germline assignment: CDR1 LNHDA and CDR2 SQIVND (reference sequence). CDR3 DNA sequence: TGTGCCAGTAGTATGGGGAGCGCAACTAATGAAAAACTGTTTTTT. Translated, it gives CASSMGSATNEKLFF. Drawing the rest from reference TRBV19 and TRBJ1-4, the complete variable domain is DGGITQSPKYLFRKEGQNVTLSCEQNLNHDAMYWYRQDPGQGLRLIYYSQIVNDFQKGDIAEGYSVSREKKESFPLTVTSAQKNPTAFYLCASSMGSATNEKLFFGSGTQLSVL.

This chain uses TRBV4-3 with TRBJ2-7, with D hard to call. The CDR3 has 13 residues. V lost 0 bases to trimming and J lost 4 bases, with 7 bases between them. Germline V gene lookup returns CDR1 LGHNA and CDR2 YSLEER. CDR3 sequence: CASSQDWRYEQYF. The CDR3 DNA reads as TGCGCCAGCAGCCAAGATTGGAGATACGAGCAGTACTTC.

Of note for this clone: This sample also contains other DNA sequences that code for the same CDR3. The chain is built from TRBV5-1 and TRBJ2-7, with 7 nucleotides matching TRBD1. Germline V lookup: CDR1 SGHRS, CDR2 YFSETQ. The CDR3 is 15 residues long. The V gene end was trimmed by 0 bases and the J gene end by 0 bases; junction bases not matched to a gene: 3. The chain's CDR3 is CASSLAGTASYEQYF. The CDR3 bases are TGCGCCAGCAGCTTGGCAGGGACAGCCTCCTACGAGCAGTACTTC.

There are a few counts of this clone. The rearrangement joins TRBV7-3 to TRBJ2-7; 9 nucleotides align to TRBD1. Germline CDR1 SGHTA, CDR2 FQGTGA. The CDR3 loop spans 14 amino acids. Trimming cost V 4 bases and J 4 bases; bases outside gene matches: 5. CDR3 residues: CASSSGQGRYEQYF. The CDR3, as DNA: TGTGCCAGCAGCTCCGGACAGGGGCGGTACGAGCAGTACTTC.

This sequence joins TRBV10-3 and TRBJ2-7; TRBD2 is a possible D gene (6 bases). The CDR3 is 14 amino acids. Between the trimmed V and J ends, which lost 6 bases and 3 bases, there was a span of 15 bases. Germline loops: CDR1 ENHRY, CDR2 SYGVKD. The CDR3 protein is CAIRRGQDLYEQYF. Written as DNA, the CDR3 is TGTGCCATCAGGCGGGGTCAGGACCTCTACGAGCAGTACTTC.